This T cell receptor beta chain was identified in a study of Graves' ophthalmopathy and Graves' hyperthyroidism. This clonotype was counted at least ten times. Antigen unknown. Using RNA transcripts, the TCR beta CDR3 regions were amplified. The first round was an RT-PCR with HTBI primers, and the second round was a multiplex PCR. A single record per CDR3 protein comes from TCRdb applying MiXCR to the multiplex PCR reads. The sample yields 450,000 or so distinct CDR3 sequences, approximately 15% seen once. Points from the study as a whole: Sensitivity of around 85% and specificity of about 77% were achieved when a 13-signature model separated ophthalmopathy from stable hyperthyroidism.

Uncontrolled infections, pregnancy, lactation or other autoimmune diseases led to patient exclusion. Clinical symptoms, serum thyroxine, TRAb, thyroid ultrasound and orbital computed tomography were relied on for diagnosis. PBMCs were obtained from about 9.5 ml of fresh peripheral blood. V dropped 4 bases and J dropped 6; count of bases not matched to a gene: 5. The CDR3 covers 15 residues. In germline, CDR1 is SGHTA, CDR2 FQGNSA. The origin of this receptor is a woman between 25 and 40 years old with Graves' ophthalmopathy. This chain links TRBV7-2 with TRBJ2-7, with 14 bases lining up with TRBD2. The sequenced sample was blood. The CDR3 here is CASSSRTSGRLEQYF. As DNA, the CDR3 is TGTGCCAGCAGCTCTCGGACTAGCGGGAGGCTCGAGCAGTACTTC. The variable domain in full, with the rest retrieved from reference TRBV7-2 and TRBJ2-7, is GAGVSQSPSNKVTEKGKDVELRCDPISGHTALYWYRQSLGQGLEFLIYFQGNSAPDKSGLPSDRFSAERTGGSVSTLTIQRTQQEDSAVYLCASSSRTSGRLEQYFGPGTRLTVT.